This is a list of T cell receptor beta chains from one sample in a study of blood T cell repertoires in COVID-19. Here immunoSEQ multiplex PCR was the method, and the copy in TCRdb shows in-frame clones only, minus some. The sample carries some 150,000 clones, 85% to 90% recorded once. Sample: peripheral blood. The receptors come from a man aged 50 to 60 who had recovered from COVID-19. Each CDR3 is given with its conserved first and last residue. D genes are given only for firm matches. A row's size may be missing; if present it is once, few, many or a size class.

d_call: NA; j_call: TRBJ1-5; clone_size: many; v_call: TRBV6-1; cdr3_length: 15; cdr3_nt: TGTGCCAGCAGTGAAGCGCTTAGTAGCAATCAGCCCCAGCATTTT; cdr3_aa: CASSEALSSNQPQHF
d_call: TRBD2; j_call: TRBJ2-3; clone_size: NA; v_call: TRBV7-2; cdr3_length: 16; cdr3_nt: TGTGCCAGCAGCCGCAGACTAGCGGGGGAGGTAGATACGCAGTATTTT; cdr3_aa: CASSRRLAGEVDTQYF
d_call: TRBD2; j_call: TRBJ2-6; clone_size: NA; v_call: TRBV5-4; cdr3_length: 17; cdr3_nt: TGTGCCAGCAGATCGGGACTAGCGGGGCTTGGGGCCAACGTCCTGACTTTC; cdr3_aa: CASRSGLAGLGANVLTF
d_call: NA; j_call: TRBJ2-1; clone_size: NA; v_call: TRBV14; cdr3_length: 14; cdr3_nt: TGTGCCAGCAGCCAGGATACAGGGAACAATGAGCAGTTCTTC; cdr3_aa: CASSQDTGNNEQFF
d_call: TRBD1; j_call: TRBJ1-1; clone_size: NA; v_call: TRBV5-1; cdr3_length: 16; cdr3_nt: TGCGCCAGCAGCGCCTACAGGGGCGGAGGGAACACTGAAGCTTTCTTT; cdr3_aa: CASSAYRGGGNTEAFF
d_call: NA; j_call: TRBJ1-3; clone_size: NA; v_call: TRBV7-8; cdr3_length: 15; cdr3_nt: TGTGCCAGCAGCTTAGCTGAGGGATCTGGAAACACCATATATTTT; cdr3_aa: CASSLAEGSGNTIYF
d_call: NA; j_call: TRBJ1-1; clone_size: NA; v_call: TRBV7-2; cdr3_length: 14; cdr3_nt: TGTGCCAGCAGCTCCCCGGGTCATCACACTGAAGCTTTCTTT; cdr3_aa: CASSSPGHHTEAFF
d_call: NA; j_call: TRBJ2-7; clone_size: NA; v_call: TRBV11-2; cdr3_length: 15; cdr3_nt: TGTGCCAGCAGCTTCTCCGGGGAGGCCTCCTACGAGCAGTACTTC; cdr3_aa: CASSFSGEASYEQYF
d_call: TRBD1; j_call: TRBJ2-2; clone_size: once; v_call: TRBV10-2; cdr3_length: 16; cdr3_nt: TGCGCCAGCAGTGAGTCGTGGCAGGGGGCGATCGGGGAGCTGTTTTTT; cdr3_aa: CASSESWQGAIGELFF
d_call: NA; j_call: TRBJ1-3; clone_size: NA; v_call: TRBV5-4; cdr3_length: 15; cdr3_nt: TGTGCCAGCAGCTCACAGGGTCCCTCTGGAAACACCATATATTTT; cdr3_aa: CASSSQGPSGNTIYF
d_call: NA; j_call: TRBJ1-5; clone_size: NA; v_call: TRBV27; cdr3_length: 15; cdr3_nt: TGTGCCAGCAAGAATGGGGCGGGGGAAAATCAGCCCCAGCATTTT; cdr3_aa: CASKNGAGENQPQHF
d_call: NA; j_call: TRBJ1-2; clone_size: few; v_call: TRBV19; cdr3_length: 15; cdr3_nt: TGTGCCAGTAGCCTGGGGGCAGGGCCCGGCTATGGCTACACCTTC; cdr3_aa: CASSLGAGPGYGYTF
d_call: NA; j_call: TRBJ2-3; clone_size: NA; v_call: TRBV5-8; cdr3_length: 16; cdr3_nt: TGTGCCAGCAGCTTGGTTCCTAGCGCAGGGTCGGATACGCAGTATTTT; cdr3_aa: CASSLVPSAGSDTQYF
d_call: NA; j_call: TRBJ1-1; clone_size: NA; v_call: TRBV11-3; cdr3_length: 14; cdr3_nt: TGTGCCAGCAGCTCCCGAGTCAGGGCCACTGAAGCTTTCTTT; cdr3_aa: CASSSRVRATEAFF
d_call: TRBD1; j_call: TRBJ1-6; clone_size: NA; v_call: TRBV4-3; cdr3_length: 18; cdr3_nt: TGCGCCAGCAGCCGAGGTCGGACAGGGAGCTCCTATAATTCACCCCTCCACTTT; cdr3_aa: CASSRGRTGSSYNSPLHF
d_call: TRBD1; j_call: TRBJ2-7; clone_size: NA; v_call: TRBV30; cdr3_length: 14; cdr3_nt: TGTGCCTGGAGCTTCCGGACAGGGCCATACGAGCAGTACTTC; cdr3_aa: CAWSFRTGPYEQYF
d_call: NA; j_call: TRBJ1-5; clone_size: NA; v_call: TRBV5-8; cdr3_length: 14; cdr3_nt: TGTGCCAGCACCCAATGGGGAGGGGGTCAGCCCCAGCATTTT; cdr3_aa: CASTQWGGGQPQHF
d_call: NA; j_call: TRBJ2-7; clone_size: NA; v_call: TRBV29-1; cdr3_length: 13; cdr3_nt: TGCAGCGTTGGGTCAGGCGCTGGATACGAGCAGTACTTC; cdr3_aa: CSVGSGAGYEQYF
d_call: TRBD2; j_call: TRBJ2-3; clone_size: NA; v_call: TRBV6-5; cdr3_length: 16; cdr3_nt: TGTGCCAGCAGTTACTCGAGGGCGGGGGGGCCAGATACGCAGTATTTT; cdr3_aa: CASSYSRAGGPDTQYF
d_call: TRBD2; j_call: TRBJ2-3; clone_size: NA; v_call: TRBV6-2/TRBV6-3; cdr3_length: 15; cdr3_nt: TGTGCCAGCAGTTACTCGCCAGCGGGGGGAGATACGCAGTATTTT; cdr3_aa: CASSYSPAGGDTQYF
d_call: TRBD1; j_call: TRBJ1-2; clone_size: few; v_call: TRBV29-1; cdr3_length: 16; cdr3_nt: TGCAGCGTTGAATACTCTCAGGGGGACCTCAACTATGGCTACACCTTC; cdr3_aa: CSVEYSQGDLNYGYTF
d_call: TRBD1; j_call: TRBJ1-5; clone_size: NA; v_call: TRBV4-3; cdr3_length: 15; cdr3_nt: TGCGCCAGCAGCCAAGAGGACAGGGGCAATCAGCCCCAGCATTTT; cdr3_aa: CASSQEDRGNQPQHF
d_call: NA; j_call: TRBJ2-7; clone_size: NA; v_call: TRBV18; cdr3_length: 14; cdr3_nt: TGTGCCAGCTCACTAACATCGGGAGATTACGAGCAGTACTTC; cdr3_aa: CASSLTSGDYEQYF
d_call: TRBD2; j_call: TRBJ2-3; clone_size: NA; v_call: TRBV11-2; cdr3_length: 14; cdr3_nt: TGTGCCAGCACCCTAGCGGGGAGCGCTAATACGCAGTATTTT; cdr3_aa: CASTLAGSANTQYF
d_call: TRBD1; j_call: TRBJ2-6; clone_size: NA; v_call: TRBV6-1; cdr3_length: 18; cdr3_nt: TGTGCCAGCAGTGCACCCCAGGGGGCGAGCTCTGGGGCCAACGTCCTGACTTTC; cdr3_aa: CASSAPQGASSGANVLTF
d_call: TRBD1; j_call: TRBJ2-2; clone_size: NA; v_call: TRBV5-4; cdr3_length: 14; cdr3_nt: TGTGCCAGCAGCCAGGGACAGGACACCGGGGAGCTGTTTTTT; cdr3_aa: CASSQGQDTGELFF
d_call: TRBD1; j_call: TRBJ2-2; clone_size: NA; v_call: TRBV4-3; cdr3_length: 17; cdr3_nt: TGCGCCAGCAGCCGAGGACAGGGGGCATATTGGACCGGGGAGCTGTTTTTT; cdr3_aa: CASSRGQGAYWTGELFF
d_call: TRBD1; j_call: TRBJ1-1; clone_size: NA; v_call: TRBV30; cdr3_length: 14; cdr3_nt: TGTGCCGGTGGGACAGGGCTTGGAGGCACTGAAGCTTTCTTT; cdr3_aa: CAGGTGLGGTEAFF
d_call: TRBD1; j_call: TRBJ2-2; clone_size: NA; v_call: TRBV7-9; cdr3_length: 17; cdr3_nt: TGTGCCAGCAGCTTAGTGGGGGGACAGGGGAAGACCGGGGAGCTGTTTTTT; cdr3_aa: CASSLVGGQGKTGELFF
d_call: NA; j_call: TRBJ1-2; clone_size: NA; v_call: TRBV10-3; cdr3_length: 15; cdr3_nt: TGTGCCATCAGTGAGCCTAACCGGGAGCCTGCGGGCTACACCTTC; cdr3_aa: CAISEPNREPAGYTF
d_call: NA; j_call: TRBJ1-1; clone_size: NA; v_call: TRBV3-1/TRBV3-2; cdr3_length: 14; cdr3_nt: TGTGCCAGCAGCCAAGGGGGGGGGAGCCCTGAAGCTTTCTTT; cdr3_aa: CASSQGGGSPEAFF
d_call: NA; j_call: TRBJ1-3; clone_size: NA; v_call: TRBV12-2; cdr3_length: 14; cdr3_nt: TGTGCAAGTCGCTCCAGGGTACCTGGAAACACCATATATTTT; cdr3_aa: CASRSRVPGNTIYF
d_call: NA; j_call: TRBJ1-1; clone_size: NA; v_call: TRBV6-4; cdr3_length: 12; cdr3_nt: TGTGCCAGCAGAGGAAGGAGCACTGAAGCTTTCTTT; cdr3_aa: CASRGRSTEAFF
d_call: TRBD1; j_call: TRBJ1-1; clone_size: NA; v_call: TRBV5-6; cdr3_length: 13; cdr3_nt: TGTGCCAGCGCCCGAACACAGGGGGCGAGGGCTTTCTTT; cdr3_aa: CASARTQGARAFF
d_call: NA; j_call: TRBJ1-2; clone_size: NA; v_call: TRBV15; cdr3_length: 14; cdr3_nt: TGTGCCACCAGCAGAGATTCGGCAGGTTATGGCTACACCTTC; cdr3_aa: CATSRDSAGYGYTF
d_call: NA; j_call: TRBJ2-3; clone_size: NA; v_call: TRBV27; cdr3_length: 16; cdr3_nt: TGTGCCAGCCGCAGCCTACGGGGGGCGGGCACAGATACGCAGTATTTT; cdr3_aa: CASRSLRGAGTDTQYF